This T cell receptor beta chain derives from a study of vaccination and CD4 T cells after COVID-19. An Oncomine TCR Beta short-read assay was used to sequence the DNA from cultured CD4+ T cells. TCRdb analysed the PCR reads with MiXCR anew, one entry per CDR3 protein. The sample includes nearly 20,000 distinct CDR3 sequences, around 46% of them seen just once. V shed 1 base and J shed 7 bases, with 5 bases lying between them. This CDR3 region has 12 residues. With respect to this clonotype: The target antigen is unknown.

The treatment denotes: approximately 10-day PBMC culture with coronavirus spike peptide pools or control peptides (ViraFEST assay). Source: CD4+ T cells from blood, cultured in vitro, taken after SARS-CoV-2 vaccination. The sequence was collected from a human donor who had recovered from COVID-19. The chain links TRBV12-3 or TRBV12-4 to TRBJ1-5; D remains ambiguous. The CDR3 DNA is TGTGCCAGCAGTTTAGAGTCCCAGCCCCAGCATTTT. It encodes CASSLESQPQHF.